This is a list of T cell receptor beta chains from one sample in a study of cytomegalovirus exposure and HLA in healthy donors. Repertoires were generated with immunoSEQ multiplex PCR, while TCRdb's copy carries only in-frame clones and drops some. Of about 240,000 clones in the sample, about 80% were seen once. What was sequenced was PBMCs. The origin of the receptors is a woman aged 55-75 years in good health and CMV-seropositive. Each CDR3 is given with its conserved first and last residue. Each record gives: D gene, J gene, V gene, clone size, CDR3 DNA, CDR3 protein. D genes are given only for firm matches. Size is omitted from some rows. Given values are once, few, many or a class for expanded clones.

. | TRBJ1-1 | TRBV2 | . | TGTGCCAGCAATGCGGGCCCTGGTGAGGCTTTCTTT | CASNAGPGEAFF
TRBD1 | TRBJ2-7 | TRBV19 | . | TGTGCCAGTAGTATTCTTAAGGGACAGGGGTTTTACGAGCAGTACTTC | CASSILKGQGFYEQYF
. | TRBJ2-7 | TRBV4-1 | . | TGCGCCAGCAGCCTGCCTAGAGGGTACGAGCAGTACTTC | CASSLPRGYEQYF
TRBD2 | TRBJ2-6 | TRBV9 | . | TGTGCCAGCAGCGCTAAGAGTTGGGGGGGGATGAGCGGGGCCAACGTCCTGACTTTC | CASSAKSWGGMSGANVLTF
. | TRBJ1-1 | TRBV5-1 | . | TGCGCCAGCAGCTTACGAGTTCCGGGCACTGAAGCTTTCTTT | CASSLRVPGTEAFF
. | TRBJ2-7 | TRBV11-1 | . | TGTGCCAGCAGCTTATCGCGGTTCGGGTACGAGCAGTACTTC | CASSLSRFGYEQYF
TRBD2 | TRBJ2-7 | TRBV30 | . | TGTGCCTCGGTCGGGACTAGCGGTTCCCACGAGCAGTACTTC | CASVGTSGSHEQYF
TRBD1 | TRBJ1-1 | TRBV29-1 | . | TGCAGCGTACAGGGACAGGACACTGAAGCTTTCTTT | CSVQGQDTEAFF
. | TRBJ2-3 | TRBV2 | . | TGTGCCAGCAGGACTACCACAGATACGCAGTATTTT | CASRTTTDTQYF
TRBD1 | TRBJ2-6 | TRBV5-1 | . | TGCGCCAGCGCCTCAGGCGGGACAGGGTCTGGGGCCAACGTCCTGACTTTC | CASASGGTGSGANVLTF
TRBD1 | TRBJ2-3 | TRBV29-1 | . | TGCAGCGTTGACAGGGGGCGAGCGGATACGCAGTATTTT | CSVDRGRADTQYF
TRBD2 | TRBJ2-5 | TRBV9 | few | TGTGCCAGCAGTCTATGGGGACTAGCGCGAGAGACCCAGTACTTC | CASSLWGLARETQYF
TRBD2 | TRBJ2-5 | TRBV5-1 | . | TGCGCCAGCAGCTCACAGACTAGCGGAAAAGAGACCCAGTACTTC | CASSSQTSGKETQYF
TRBD1 | TRBJ2-2 | TRBV18 | . | TGTGCCAGCTCACCACTGACAGGGTCAACCGGGGAGCTGTTTTTT | CASSPLTGSTGELFF
TRBD2 | TRBJ2-7 | TRBV7-9 | . | TGTGCCAGCAGCTTAGATTTAGCGGGAAACTACGAGCAGTACTTC | CASSLDLAGNYEQYF